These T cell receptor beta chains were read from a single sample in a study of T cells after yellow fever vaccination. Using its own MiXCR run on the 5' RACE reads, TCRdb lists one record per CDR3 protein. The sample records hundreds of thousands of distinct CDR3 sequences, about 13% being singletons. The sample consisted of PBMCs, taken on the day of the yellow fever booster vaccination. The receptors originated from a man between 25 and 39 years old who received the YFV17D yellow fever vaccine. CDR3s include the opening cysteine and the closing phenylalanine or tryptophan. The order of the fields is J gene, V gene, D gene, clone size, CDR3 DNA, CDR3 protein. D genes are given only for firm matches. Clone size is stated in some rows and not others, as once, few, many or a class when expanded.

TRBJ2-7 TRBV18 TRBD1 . TGTGCCAGCTCCGGCGGACAGGGTAAAATTCAAACCTACGAGCAGTACTTC CASSGGQGKIQTYEQYF
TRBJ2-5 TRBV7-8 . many TGTGCCAGCAGCCCTGCCCAAGAGACCCAGTACTTC CASSPAQETQYF
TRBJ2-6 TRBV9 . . TGTGCCAGCCGCGGGCCCTCTGGGGCCAACGTCCTGACTTTC CASRGPSGANVLTF
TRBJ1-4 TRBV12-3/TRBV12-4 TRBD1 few TGTGCCAGCCTAAGGGGGCAGTTGGATGAAAAACTGTTTTTT CASLRGQLDEKLFF
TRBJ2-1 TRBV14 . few TGTGCCAGCAGCCAAGAGAGTGTGGCAGGGTTAGGATCGGGTATGCAGTTCTTC CASSQESVAGLGSGMQFF
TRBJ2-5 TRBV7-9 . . TGTGCCAGCAGCTTAGACGGCAGGGCTCAAGAGACCCAGTACTTC CASSLDGRAQETQYF
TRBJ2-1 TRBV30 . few TGTGCCTGGGGACTCAATGAGCAGTTCTTC CAWGLNEQFF
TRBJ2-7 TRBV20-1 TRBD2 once TGCAGTACCCGGGGGGGCCTAAATTACGAGCAGTACTTC CSTRGGLNYEQYF
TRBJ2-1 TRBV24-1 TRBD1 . TGTGCCACCAGTGGCCGCTTGGGACAGGGGTCGGGTGAGCAGTTCTTC CATSGRLGQGSGEQFF
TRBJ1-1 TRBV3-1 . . TGTGCCAGCAGCCAACTCGATGAAGCTTTCTTT CASSQLDEAFF